The present TCR beta chain was sequenced within a study of cytomegalovirus exposure and HLA in healthy donors. This clone was found once. What it recognizes is unknown. Study-level points and caveats: When presence/absence was analysed, sequencing depth was taken to be roughly uniform across donors. The study reported that TCR beta sequences accurately predicted HLA-A and HLA-B alleles in most subjects.

Vbeta (60) and Jbeta (13) primers were used in the PCR. Produced via immunoSEQ multiplex PCR; TCRdb's table is partial and in-frame only. The data show 180,000 or so clones, with less than 80% seen just once and about 1.5% held by the top ten. Specimen: PBMCs. The TCR comes from a man aged 18 to 30 in good health and CMV-seronegative.

Here the CDR3 DNA reads TGTGCCAGCAGCGTAGGAGGACAGGAGAATCAGCCCCAGCATTTT. It translates to CASSVGGQENQPQHF. The rearrangement joins TRBV9 to TRBJ1-5, with TRBD1 identical over 7 bases. This CDR3 spans 15 amino acids. Unmatched junction bases numbered 4, after V lost 0 bases and J lost 4 bases. Germline loops: CDR1 SGDLS, CDR2 YYNGEE.